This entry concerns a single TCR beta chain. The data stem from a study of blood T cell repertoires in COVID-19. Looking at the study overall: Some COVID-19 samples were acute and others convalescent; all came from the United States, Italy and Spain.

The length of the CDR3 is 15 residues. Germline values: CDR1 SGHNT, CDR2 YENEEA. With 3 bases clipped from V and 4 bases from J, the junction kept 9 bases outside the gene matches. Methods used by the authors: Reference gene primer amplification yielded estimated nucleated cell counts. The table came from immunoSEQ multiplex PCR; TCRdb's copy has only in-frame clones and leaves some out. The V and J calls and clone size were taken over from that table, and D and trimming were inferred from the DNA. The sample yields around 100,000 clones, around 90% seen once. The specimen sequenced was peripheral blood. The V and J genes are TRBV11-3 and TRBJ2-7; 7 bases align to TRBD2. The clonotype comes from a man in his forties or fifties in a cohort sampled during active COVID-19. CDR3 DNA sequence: TGTGCCAGCAGCTTCAGTAGTGGGGGGGTATACGAGCAGTACTTC. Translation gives CASSFSSGGVYEQYF.